This TCR beta chain appears in the sequencing data of a study of blood T cell repertoires in COVID-19. Profiling relied on immunoSEQ multiplex PCR, and the TCRdb table lists in-frame clones only, not all of them. Here the sample spans some 300,000 clones, 90% to 95% being singletons. Individuals drawn from approximately 22 US areas were roughly 18 to 95 years old. Up to 2 weeks before entering the study, exposed participants had met a COVID-19 case. The CDR3 totals 16 residues. V was clipped by 0 bases and J by 8 bases, with 20 bases between them. In germline, CDR1 is SGDLS, CDR2 YYNGEE. Sequencing input: PBMCs or T cells enriched from blood (not recorded which). The TCR originated in a woman in her twenties or thirties who had been exposed to COVID-19. V usage is TRBV9 and J usage is TRBJ1-2; D remains ambiguous. Here the CDR3 reads CASSVEARLGAGGYTF. The DNA of the CDR3 is TGTGCCAGCAGCGTAGAGGCCCGACTCGGTGCGGGAGGCTACACCTTC.